This is a list of T cell receptor beta chains from one sample in a study of T cells after posttransplantation cyclophosphamide. Using immunoSEQ multiplex PCR, the repertoire was profiled, and TCRdb retains in-frame clones only, with some absent. The sample yields 8,500 to 9,500 clones, nearly 99% seen once. Specimen: naive CD8+ T cells sorted from PBMCs. The receptors originated from a man aged 50 or older in good health, CMV-negative, and a related stem cell transplant donor. Both conserved end residues are part of each CDR3. The D gene is left open where the match is weak. Clone size, where shown, is once, few, many, or a class for clones that have expanded.

>TRBD2|-|TRBJ2-1|TRBV2
CASNSALAGVGGEQFF
TGTGCCAGCAACTCAGCCCTAGCGGGGGTTGGCGGTGAGCAGTTCTTC
>-|-|TRBJ1-2|TRBV2
CASRGSTNPLNYGYTF
TGTGCCAGCAGGGGCAGCACCAACCCCCTTAACTATGGCTACACCTTC
>-|-|TRBJ2-7|TRBV29-1
CSVVGGTSYEQYF
TGCAGCGTTGTGGGGGGAACCTCCTACGAGCAGTACTTC
>TRBD1|-|TRBJ1-1|TRBV14
CASSYTGGQAGSGAFF
TGTGCCAGCAGCTATACAGGGGGCCAAGCGGGAAGCGGAGCTTTCTTT
>TRBD1|-|TRBJ2-7|TRBV5-1
CASRTGTSYEQYF
TGCGCCAGCAGGACAGGGACCTCCTACGAGCAGTACTTC
>-|-|TRBJ2-7|TRBV7-9
CASEAYEQYF
TGTGCCAGCGAAGCGTACGAGCAGTACTTC
>-|-|TRBJ1-4|TRBV5-3
CARSLCLLSF
TGTGCCAGAAGCTTGTGCCTGCTGAGTTTT
>-|-|TRBJ1-2|TRBV5-6
CASSFSTGLANYGYTF
TGTGCCAGCAGCTTTTCGACAGGCCTAGCTAACTATGGCTACACCTTC
>-|-|TRBJ2-1|TRBV5-1
CASTQRGSSYNEQFF
TGCGCCAGCACCCAAAGAGGGTCCTCCTACAATGAGCAGTTCTTC
>TRBD1|-|TRBJ1-1|TRBV9
CASSGTGNLGAFF
TGTGCCAGCAGCGGGACAGGGAACCTCGGGGCTTTCTTT
>-|once|TRBJ1-5|TRBV28
CASSVTGGSNQPQHF
TGTGCCAGCAGTGTAACCGGAGGTAGCAATCAGCCCCAGCATTTT
>TRBD1|-|TRBJ1-1|TRBV7-9
CASSWTGPTEAFF
TGTGCCAGCAGCTGGACAGGACCCACTGAAGCTTTCTTT
>-|-|TRBJ1-1|TRBV29-1
CSVDTLRARMNTEAFF
TGCAGCGTTGACACCCTGAGGGCCCGCATGAACACTGAAGCTTTCTTT
>-|-|TRBJ1-1|TRBV27
CASSLYRGTEAFF
TGTGCCAGCAGTTTATATCGGGGCACTGAAGCTTTCTTT
>-|-|TRBJ2-1|TRBV5-6
CASSISERSSYNEQFF
TGTGCCAGCAGTATAAGCGAGAGGTCCTCCTACAATGAGCAGTTCTTC
>TRBD1|-|TRBJ1-1|TRBV4-3
CASSQGTGASMNTEAFF
TGCGCCAGCAGCCAAGGGACAGGGGCGTCCATGAACACTGAAGCTTTCTTT
>-|-|TRBJ2-7|TRBV7-3
CASSQTPTYEQYF
TGTGCCAGCAGCCAGACACCAACCTACGAGCAGTACTTC
>TRBD2|-|TRBJ2-1|TRBV5-1
CASSPLSGNYYNEQFF
TGCGCCAGCAGCCCTCTTAGCGGGAATTACTACAATGAGCAGTTCTTC
>TRBD1|-|TRBJ1-2|TRBV7-9
CASRPPGQEFGYTF
TGTGCCAGCAGGCCTCCGGGACAGGAGTTTGGCTACACCTTC
>TRBD1|once|TRBJ2-7|TRBV9
CASSPGTGGAYEQYF
TGTGCCAGCAGCCCAGGGACAGGGGGCGCCTACGAGCAGTACTTC
>-|-|TRBJ2-2|TRBV5-1
CASSLAEVAVLWPGELFF
TGCGCCAGCAGCTTGGCCGAGGTGGCAGTTCTATGGCCCGGGGAGCTGTTTTTT
>-|-|TRBJ2-2|TRBV4-3
CASSSRPSPGTGELFF
TGCGCCAGCAGCTCGCGGCCGAGCCCGGGGACCGGGGAGCTGTTTTTT
>-|-|TRBJ1-4|TRBV27
CASSLRGNEKLFF
TGTGCCAGCAGTTTACGGGGAAATGAAAAACTGTTTTTT
>TRBD1|once|TRBJ2-3|TRBV9
CASSLGGQGAPGADTQYF
TGTGCCAGCAGCCTAGGGGGACAGGGGGCCCCAGGGGCAGATACGCAGTATTTT
>TRBD2|-|TRBJ2-7|TRBV19
CASSTPSLAGGYEQYF
TGTGCCAGTAGTACCCCTTCCCTAGCGGGAGGCTACGAGCAGTACTTC
>-|-|TRBJ1-1|TRBV27
CASSPRLFRTEAFF
TGTGCCAGCAGTCCCCGTCTTTTTAGAACTGAAGCTTTCTTT
>-|once|TRBJ2-7|TRBV7-2
CASSSPTDSYLHYEQYF
TGTGCCAGCAGCTCGCCGACAGACAGTTACCTCCACTACGAGCAGTACTTC
>-|-|TRBJ1-1|TRBV7-9
CASSLETDFARQVGPEAFF
TGTGCCAGCAGCTTAGAAACTGACTTTGCACGACAGGTAGGGCCTGAAGCTTTCTTT
>-|-|TRBJ1-2|TRBV7-3
CASSLYPDSSNYGYTF
TGTGCCAGCAGCTTATATCCAGACAGCAGTAACTATGGCTACACCTTC
>-|once|TRBJ1-2|TRBV5-6
CASTPGRGSTYGYTF
TGTGCCAGCACCCCGGGTAGGGGTAGTACATATGGCTACACCTTC
>TRBD1|-|TRBJ1-5|TRBV15
CATSRDSGGGQPQHF
TGTGCCACCAGCAGAGATTCAGGGGGCGGGCAGCCCCAGCATTTT
>-|-|TRBJ1-3|TRBV6-6
CASSQGSGNTIYF
TGTGCCAGCAGTCAGGGGTCTGGAAACACCATATATTTT
>TRBD1|-|TRBJ1-5|TRBV27
CASSITGGGQPQHF
TGTGCCAGCAGTATCACAGGGGGTGGCCAGCCCCAGCATTTT
>TRBD1|-|TRBJ2-7|TRBV13
CASSPADRGGYEQYF
TGTGCCAGCAGCCCGGCGGACAGGGGAGGCTACGAGCAGTACTTC
>TRBD2|once|TRBJ2-4|TRBV13
CASSLLADVGKNIQYF
TGTGCCAGCAGCTTACTAGCGGACGTGGGCAAAAACATTCAGTACTTC
>-|-|TRBJ1-2|TRBV19
CASSNVEPRGRGYGYTF
TGTGCCAGTAGTAACGTCGAACCCAGGGGAAGAGGCTATGGCTACACCTTC
>-|-|TRBJ2-7|TRBV9
CASSVTASYEQYF
TGTGCCAGCAGCGTGACAGCCTCCTACGAGCAGTACTTC
>-|-|TRBJ1-1|TRBV7-2
CASGAGVAFF
TGTGCCAGCGGGGCAGGGGTGGCTTTCTTT
>TRBD1|-|TRBJ1-6|TRBV19
CASRDRGLPGVSPLHF
TGTGCCAGCCGGGACAGGGGACTCCCGGGAGTTTCACCCCTCCACTTT
>-|-|TRBJ2-5|TRBV12-5
CASGSGETQYF
TGTGCTAGTGGCTCGGGAGAGACCCAGTACTTC
>-|-|TRBJ1-2|TRBV7-6
CASSSATGTLYSYTF
TGTGCCAGCAGCTCCGCTACCGGGACTCTCTATAGCTACACCTTC
>TRBD1|-|TRBJ2-1|TRBV27
CASSLSPGGGRNEQFF
TGTGCCAGCAGTTTATCGCCAGGGGGCGGTCGCAATGAGCAGTTCTTC
>TRBD1|-|TRBJ1-2|TRBV6-5
CASTDRVTGGYTF
TGTGCCAGCACGGACAGGGTTACTGGTGGCTACACCTTC
>TRBD1|-|TRBJ2-7|TRBV13
CASSRSGTGVYEQYF
TGTGCCAGCAGCCGATCCGGGACAGGGGTCTACGAGCAGTACTTC
>-|-|TRBJ2-3|TRBV27
CATYPQRDNYMTDTQYF
TGTGCCACCTATCCCCAGCGGGACAATTATATGACAGATACGCAGTATTTT
>-|-|TRBJ2-1|TRBV29-1
CSGDSSYNEQFF
TGCAGCGGGGACTCTTCCTACAATGAGCAGTTCTTC